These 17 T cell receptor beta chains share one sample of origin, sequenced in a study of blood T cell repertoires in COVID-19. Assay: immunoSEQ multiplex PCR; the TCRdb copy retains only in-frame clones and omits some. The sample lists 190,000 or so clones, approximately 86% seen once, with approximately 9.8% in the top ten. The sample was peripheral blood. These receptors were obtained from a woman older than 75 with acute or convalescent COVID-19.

The CDR3 sequence is CASSLEGGQSSGNTIYF. CDR3 nucleotide sequence: TGCGCCAGCAGCCTCGAGGGAGGGCAGTCCTCTGGAAACACCATATATTTT. V and J are TRBV5-1 and TRBJ1-3; the D is unclear. The V gene lost 4 bases and the J gene lost 0 bases, with 17 bases spanning the gap. This CDR3 has 17 amino acids. Germline V gene sequence: CDR1 SGHRS, CDR2 YFSETQ. Drawing the rest from reference TRBV5-1 and TRBJ1-3, the complete variable domain is KAGVTQTPRYLIKTRGQQVTLSCSPISGHRSVSWYQQTPGQGLQFLFEYFSETQRNKGNFPGRFSGRQFSNSRSEMNVSTLELGDSALYLCASSLEGGQSSGNTIYFGEGSWLTVV.

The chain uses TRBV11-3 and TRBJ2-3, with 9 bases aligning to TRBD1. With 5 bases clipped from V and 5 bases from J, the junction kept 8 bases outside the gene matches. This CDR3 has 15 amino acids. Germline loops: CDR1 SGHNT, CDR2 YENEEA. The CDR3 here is CASSGQGKTGDTQYF. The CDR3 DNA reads TGTGCCAGCAGCGGACAGGGGAAAACGGGAGATACGCAGTATTTT.

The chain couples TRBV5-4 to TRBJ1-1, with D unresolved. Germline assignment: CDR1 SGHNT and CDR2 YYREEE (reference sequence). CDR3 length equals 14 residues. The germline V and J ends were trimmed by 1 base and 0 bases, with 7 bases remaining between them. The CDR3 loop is CASSLPQLNTEAFF. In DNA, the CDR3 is TGTGCCAGCAGCTTGCCCCAGTTGAACACTGAAGCTTTCTTT. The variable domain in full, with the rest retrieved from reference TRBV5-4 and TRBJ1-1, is ETGVTQSPTHLIKTRGQQVTLRCSSQSGHNTVSWYQQALGQGPQFIFQYYREEENGRGNFPPRFSGLQFPNYSSELNVNALELDDSALYLCASSLPQLNTEAFFGQGTRLTVV.

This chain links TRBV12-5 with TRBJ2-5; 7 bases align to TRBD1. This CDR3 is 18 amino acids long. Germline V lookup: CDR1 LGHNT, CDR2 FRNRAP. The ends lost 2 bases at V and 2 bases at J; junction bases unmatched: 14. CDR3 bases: TGTGCTAGTGGTTTGCACGAACAGGGGATAAGGTTTCAAGAGACCCAGTACTTC. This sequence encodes CASGLHEQGIRFQETQYF.

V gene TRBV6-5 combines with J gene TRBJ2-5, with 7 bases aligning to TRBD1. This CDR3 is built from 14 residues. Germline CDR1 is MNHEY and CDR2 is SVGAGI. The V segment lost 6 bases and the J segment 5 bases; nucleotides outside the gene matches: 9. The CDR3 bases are TGTGCCAGCAGAACGACAGGGACAAGCGAGACCCAGTACTTC. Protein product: CASRTTGTSETQYF.

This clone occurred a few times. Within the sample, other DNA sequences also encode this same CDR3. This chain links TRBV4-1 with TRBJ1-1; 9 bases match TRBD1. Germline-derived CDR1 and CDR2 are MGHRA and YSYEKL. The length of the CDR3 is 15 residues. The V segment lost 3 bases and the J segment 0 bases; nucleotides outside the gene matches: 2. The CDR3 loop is CASSHGQGLNTEAFF. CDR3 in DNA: TGCGCCAGCAGCCATGGACAGGGGCTGAACACTGAAGCTTTCTTT.

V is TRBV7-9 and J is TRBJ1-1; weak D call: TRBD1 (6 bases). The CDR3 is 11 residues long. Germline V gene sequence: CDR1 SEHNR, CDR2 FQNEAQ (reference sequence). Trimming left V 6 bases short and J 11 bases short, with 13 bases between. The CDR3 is CASRPTGRAFF. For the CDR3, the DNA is TGTGCCAGCAGACCGACAGGTCGGGCTTTCTTT.

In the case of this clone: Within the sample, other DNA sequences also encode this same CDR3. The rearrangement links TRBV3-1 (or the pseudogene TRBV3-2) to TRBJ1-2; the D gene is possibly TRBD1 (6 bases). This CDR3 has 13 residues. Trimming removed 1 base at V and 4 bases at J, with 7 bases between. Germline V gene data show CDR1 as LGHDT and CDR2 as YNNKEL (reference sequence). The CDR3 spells CASSQVTGYGYTF. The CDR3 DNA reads TGTGCCAGCAGCCAAGTGACAGGCTATGGCTACACCTTC.

For the CDR3, the DNA is TGTGCCAGCAAGGGGATTCGTGAAAAACTGTTTTTT. This translates into CASKGIREKLFF. V gene TRBV11-2 combines with J gene TRBJ1-4, with D perhaps TRBD1 (5 bases). The germline gives CDR1 SGHAT, CDR2 FQNNGV. The CDR3 sequence is 12 residues long. V lost 7 bases and J lost 7, with 10 bases in between. Looking up the rest from reference TRBV11-2 and TRBJ1-4 gives the full variable domain: EAGVAQSPRYKIIEKRQSVAFWCNPISGHATLYWYQQILGQGPKLLIQFQNNGVVDDSQLPKDRFSAERLKGVDSTLKIQPAKLEDSAVYLCASKGIREKLFFGSGTQLSVL.

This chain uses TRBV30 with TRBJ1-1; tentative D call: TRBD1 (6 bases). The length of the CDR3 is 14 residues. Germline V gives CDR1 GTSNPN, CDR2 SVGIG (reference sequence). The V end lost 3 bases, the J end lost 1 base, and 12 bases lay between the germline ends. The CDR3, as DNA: TGTGCCTGGAGCCGACAGGTATGGAACACTGAAGCTTTCTTT. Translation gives CAWSRQVWNTEAFF.

The CDR3 here is CASSIPGVPNNEQFF. Here the CDR3 DNA reads TGTGCCAGTAGTATACCGGGAGTTCCGAACAATGAGCAGTTCTTC. The chain links TRBV19 to TRBJ2-1; D is possibly TRBD2 (6 bases). The CDR3 length is 15 residues. V lost 2 bases, J lost 5 bases, and 13 bases lay in between. The germline V gene encodes CDR1 LNHDA and CDR2 SQIVND (reference sequence). The complete variable domain, with remaining parts taken from reference TRBV19 and TRBJ2-1, reads DGGITQSPKYLFRKEGQNVTLSCEQNLNHDAMYWYRQDPGQGLRLIYYSQIVNDFQKGDIAEGYSVSREKKESFPLTVTSAQKNPTAFYLCASSIPGVPNNEQFFGPGTRLTVL.

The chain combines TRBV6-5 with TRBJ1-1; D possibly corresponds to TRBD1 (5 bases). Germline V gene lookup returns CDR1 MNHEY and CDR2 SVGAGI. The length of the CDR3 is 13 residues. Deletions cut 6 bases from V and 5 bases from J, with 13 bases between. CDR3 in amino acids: CASSRWEGTEAFF. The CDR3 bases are TGTGCCAGCAGCCGTTGGGAGGGGACTGAAGCTTTCTTT.

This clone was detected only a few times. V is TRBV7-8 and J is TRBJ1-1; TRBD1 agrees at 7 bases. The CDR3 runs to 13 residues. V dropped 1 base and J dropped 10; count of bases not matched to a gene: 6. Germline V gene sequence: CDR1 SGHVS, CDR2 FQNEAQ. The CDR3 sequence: CASSLGGTVVAFF. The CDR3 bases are TGTGCCAGCAGCTTAGGGGGGACAGTTGTAGCTTTCTTT.

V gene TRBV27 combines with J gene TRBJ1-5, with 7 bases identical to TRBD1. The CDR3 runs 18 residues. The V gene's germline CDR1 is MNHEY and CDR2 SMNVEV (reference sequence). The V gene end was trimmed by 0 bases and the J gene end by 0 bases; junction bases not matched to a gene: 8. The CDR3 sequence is CASSLSLPGGGSNQPQHF. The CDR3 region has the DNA TGTGCCAGCAGTTTATCGCTACCAGGGGGAGGTAGCAATCAGCCCCAGCATTTT.

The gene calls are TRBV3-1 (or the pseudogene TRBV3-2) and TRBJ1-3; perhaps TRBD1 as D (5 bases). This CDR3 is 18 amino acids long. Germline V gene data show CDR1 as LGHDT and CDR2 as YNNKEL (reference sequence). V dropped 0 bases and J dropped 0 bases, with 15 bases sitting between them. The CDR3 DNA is TGTGCCAGCAGCCAAGACGGACACCTTTATCGCTCTGGAAACACCATATATTTT. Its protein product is CASSQDGHLYRSGNTIYF.

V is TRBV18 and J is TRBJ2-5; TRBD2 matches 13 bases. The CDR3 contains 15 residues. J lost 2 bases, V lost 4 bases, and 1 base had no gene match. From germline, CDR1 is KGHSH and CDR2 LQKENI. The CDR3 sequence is CASSRTSGGQETQYF. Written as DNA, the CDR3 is TGTGCCAGCTCACGGACTAGCGGGGGACAAGAGACCCAGTACTTC. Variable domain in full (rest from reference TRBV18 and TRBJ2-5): NAGVMQNPRHLVRRRGQEARLRCSPMKGHSHVYWYRQLPEEGLKFMVYLQKENIIDESGMPKERFSAEFPKEGPSILRIQQVVRGDSAAYFCASSRTSGGQETQYFGPGTRLLVL.

The CDR3 DNA reads as TGCGCCAGCAGCCCAGGGTCAGACCGTGGAAACACCATATATTTT. Protein: CASSPGSDRGNTIYF. The chain links TRBV4-3 to TRBJ1-3; tentatively, D is TRBD1 (5 bases). The V gene lost 4 bases and the J gene lost 3 bases, with 13 bases spanning the gap. Germline values: CDR1 LGHNA, CDR2 YSLEER. The CDR3 runs to 15 residues.